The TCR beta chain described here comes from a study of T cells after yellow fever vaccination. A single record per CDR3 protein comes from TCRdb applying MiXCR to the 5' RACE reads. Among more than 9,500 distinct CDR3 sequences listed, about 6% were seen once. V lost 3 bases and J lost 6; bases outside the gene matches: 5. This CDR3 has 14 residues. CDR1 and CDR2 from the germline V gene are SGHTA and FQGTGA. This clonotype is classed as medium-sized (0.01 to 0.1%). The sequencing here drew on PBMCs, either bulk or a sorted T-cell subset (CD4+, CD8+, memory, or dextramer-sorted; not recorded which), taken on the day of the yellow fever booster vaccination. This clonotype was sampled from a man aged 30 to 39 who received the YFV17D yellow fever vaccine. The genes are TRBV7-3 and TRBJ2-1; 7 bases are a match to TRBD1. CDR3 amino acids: CASSLDRTGNEQFF. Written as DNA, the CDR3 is TGTGCCAGCAGCTTGGACAGGACGGGCAATGAGCAGTTCTTC.